The source of this TCR beta chain is a study of CD8+ T cells in alopecia areata (dated by TCRdb to the late 2010s). In the study overall: Treated patients were enrolled in an open-label pilot trial of oral tofacitinib at 5 to 10 mg twice daily for moderate-to-severe alopecia areata. Tofacitinib was given for 6 to 18 months, followed by 6 months of follow-up off drug to assess delayed response and recurrence. The SALT score, which quantifies the percentage of affected scalp surface area, was used to measure disease severity in treated patients. The study used high-throughput TCRbeta sequencing to examine T cell clonal expansion in alopecia areata, in both the C3H/HeJ mouse model and human patients. In humans, TCRbeta sequencing was performed on scalp tissue and on sorted CD4+ and CD8+ peripheral blood T cells from healthy controls and from patients with patchy or totalis/universalis alopecia areata. Tofacitinib-treated patients had biopsies at baseline and at 4 and 24 weeks of treatment, with a later scalp biopsy in several patients. Clonality in the scalp was compared among normal scalp (n=4), patchy alopecia areata scalp (n=8), and alopecia totalis/universalis scalp (n=8). RNA was obtained with the PAXgene miRNA kit for fixed scalp, the miRNeasy kit for PBMCs, and the RNeasy kit for mouse skin. TCRbeta CDR3 regions were amplified by immunoSEQ multiplex PCR with 35 Vbeta forward and 13 Jbeta reverse primers.

This clone was seen at least ten times. Its antigen remains unidentified. Base qualities are not recorded, but no much larger clone differs from it by a single base. The library relied on the immunoSEQ multiplex PCR assay. To provide template for TCR sequencing, every sample had RNA extracted and reverse transcribed into cDNA. SuperScript III was used for first-strand cDNA synthesis, primed with a 2:1 mix of oligo-dT and random hexamers. A synthetic immune receptor repertoire was used to gauge amplification bias, and whatever bias remained was removed computationally. The study's processing was this. After raw reads were preprocessed to remove errors, the CDR3 was defined following IMGT conventions as running from the conserved cysteine to phenylalanine. Clonality was computed by normalizing Shannon entropy by log2 of the number of productive unique TCRs and subtracting the result from 1. Scalp TCRbeta sequences were cross-referenced with sorted blood CD4 and CD8 repertoires so that the CD4 or CD8 identity of scalp clones could be inferred. This is the immuneACCESS table as TCRdb keeps it, with only in-frame sequences that have V and J called. A part of the clones is gone; compared with another copy, unresolved V genes explain less than half, and the rest is unexplained. D and trimming were read from the DNA, whereas the V and J calls and clone size are those reported in that table. The sample profile shows some 240,000 clones; more than 45% of them were found once. Approximately 1.4% of the sample lies in the top ten.

This specimen's time point label, interpreted: roughly 27 days on oral tofacitinib. Interpreted using the paper, the treatment or condition label stands for: oral pan-JAK inhibitor, 5-10 mg twice daily. Lesional scalp punch biopsies and peripheral blood were obtained from alopecia areata patients. PBMCs were isolated by density centrifugation and stained for CD3, CD4 and CD8, after which CD4+ and CD8+ T cells were sorted on a FACSAria. The germline V gene (reference sequence) supplies CDR1 WNHNN and CDR2 SYGVQD. V is trimmed back by 0 bases and J by 0 bases, and the junction contains 5 bases that no gene match accounts for. The CDR3 measures 17 amino acids from cysteine to phenylalanine. Only the CDR3 part of the read is kept: 51 bases, read in frame from the first base. What the study reported, not specific to this receptor: Lesional scalp, especially in alopecia totalis/universalis, showed higher clonality and more expanded CD8+ clones than normal scalp, suggesting antigenic drive. Unlike mouse skin, where gammadelta T cells dominate, normal human skin contains resident alphabeta T cells that get sequenced too, which complicates analysis of the scalp TCR repertoire. Shared TCR sequences between patients were less evident than in mice, which may be partly attributable to HLA diversity in the patient population. Because the treated cohort was small and included a single nonresponder, larger studies are needed to assess links between baseline CD8+ expansion and response. During tofacitinib treatment, many expanded lesional clones remained in scalp and blood, and this persistence may partly explain relapse after treatment is stopped. Tofacitinib significantly decreased scalp clonality and the number of expanded CD8+ clones among the top 100 scalp clones.

The chain is made from TRBV10-1 and TRBJ2-1, and 7 bases in between align with TRBD2. This receptor was identified in a human donor with alopecia areata. Sequencing was performed on CD4+ T cells sorted from blood, taken at week 4, from a patient treated with tofacitinib. At the DNA level, the sequence is TGCGCCAGCAGTGAGTCTAGCGGGTCCAGCTCCTACAATGAGCAGTTCTTC. Translation gives CASSESSGSSSYNEQFF.